Presented here are 8 T cell receptor beta chains from one specimen sequenced in a study of radiotherapy plus CTLA-4 blockade in lung cancer. Clones were read by immunoSEQ multiplex PCR, and TCRdb kept only the in-frame ones, dropping some. Of about 39,000 clones in the sample, 75% to 85% were seen once. The input for sequencing was peripheral blood, taken from a patient treated with radiotherapy plus ipilimumab. The source is a human donor with non-small cell lung cancer that progressed on radiotherapy plus ipilimumab.

This chain connects TRBV10-3 to TRBJ1-3; D gene ambiguous. Trimming removed 3 bases from V and 4 bases from J, with 10 bases in between. The CDR3 has 14 amino acids. Germline CDR1 reads ENHRY; CDR2 reads SYGVKD. The CDR3 is CAISDPRHGNTIYF. CDR3 sequence (DNA): TGTGCCATCAGTGACCCCAGACACGGAAACACCATATATTTT.

This clone has just a few counts. The chain uses TRBV6-6 and TRBJ2-7; D unclear. CDR3 length: 11 residues. CDR1 MNHNY and CDR2 SVGAGI come from the germline V gene (reference sequence). V shed 6 bases and J shed 8 bases, with 11 bases lying between them. The CDR3 sequence is CASSPSVKQYF. The CDR3 bases are TGTGCCAGCAGCCCCAGCGTCAAGCAGTACTTC.

The table lists this clone with a few counts. This chain uses TRBV19 with TRBJ2-7; 8 bases are shared with TRBD1. Trimming removed 7 bases from V and 3 bases from J; junction bases left unmatched: 5. From germline, CDR1 is LNHDA and CDR2 SQIVND (reference sequence). The CDR3 runs to 13 residues. CDR3 nucleotides: TGTGCCAGTAAAGGGACAGGAGACTACGAGCAGTACTTC. Its protein is CASKGTGDYEQYF.

The chain links TRBV10-2 to TRBJ2-3; 8 bases are shared with TRBD2. This CDR3 spans 15 amino acids. V was clipped by 7 bases and J by 3 bases; unmatched bases: 9. The germline V gene encodes CDR1 WSHSY and CDR2 SAAADI. CDR3 bases: TGCGCCAGCAATTCTGAGCGGGAGCTAACAGATACGCAGTATTTT. Encoded protein: CASNSERELTDTQYF.

This chain uses TRBV12-5 with TRBJ1-6, with TRBD1 matching 9 bases. CDR1 and CDR2 (germline): LGHNT, FRNRAP. Trimming at V came to 1 base and at J to 4 bases, leaving 5 bases not matched to a gene. The CDR3 sequence is 17 residues long. DNA for the CDR3: TGTGCTAGTGGTTTGGCACTGGACAGGGGTTATAATTCACCCCTCCACTTT. As protein: CASGLALDRGYNSPLHF. Complete variable domain (other parts from reference TRBV12-5 and TRBJ1-6): DARVTQTPRHKVTEMGQEVTMRCQPILGHNTVFWYRQTMMQGLELLAYFRNRAPLDDSGMPKDRFSAEMPDATLATLKIQPSEPRDSAVYFCASGLALDRGYNSPLHFGNGTRLTVT.

Note on this clone: Other DNA sequences in the same sample also yield this CDR3. The genes are TRBV6-1 and TRBJ2-1, with 7 bases that match TRBD1. The CDR3 is 12 residues long. With V trimmed by 6 bases and J by 9 bases, 5 bases remained unmatched. Germline-derived CDR1 and CDR2 are MNHNS and SASEGT. Here the CDR3 reads CASRDRVGEQFF. Written as DNA, the CDR3 is TGTGCCAGCAGAGACAGGGTCGGTGAGCAGTTCTTC.

The rearrangement links TRBV7-3 to TRBJ2-1; a weak D match, TRBD1 (6 bases). V gave up 5 bases and J gave up 4 bases, with 15 bases separating them. CDR1 is SGHTA, CDR2 FQGTGA, per germline. The CDR3 is made up of 15 amino acids. The CDR3 spells CASSQDRASYNEQFF. The DNA of the CDR3 is TGTGCCAGCAGCCAGGACAGAGCCTCTTACAATGAGCAGTTCTTC.

The rearrangement links TRBV18 to TRBJ1-1; a weak D match, TRBD1 (6 bases). Germline V gene sequence: CDR1 KGHSH, CDR2 LQKENI. The V and J ends lost 0 bases and 8 bases respectively, with 13 bases between them. The CDR3 sequence is 14 residues long. CDR3 residues: CASSPPVGGLEAFF. CDR3 nucleotide sequence: TGTGCCAGCTCACCACCGGTTGGGGGCCTGGAAGCTTTCTTT.